Following are 10 T cell receptor beta chains from one sample sequenced in a study of CD8 T cells in ankylosing spondylitis. TCRdb used MiXCR to reprocess the 5' RACE reads, holding one entry per CDR3 protein. Of 150,000 to 200,000 distinct CDR3 sequences listed, roughly 13% were seen once; the top ten hold approximately 16%. The sequencing input was blood, either unsorted or a sorted T cell fraction (not recorded which). The receptors here all came from a male donor with ankylosing spondylitis or in good health (not recorded which).

The gene calls are TRBV3-1 and TRBJ2-7, with 7 bases matching TRBD1. Germline CDR1 reads LGHDT; CDR2 reads YNNKEL (reference sequence). With 4 bases clipped from V and 1 base from J, the junction kept 7 bases outside the gene matches. CDR3 length equals 15 residues. The CDR3 DNA reads as TGTGCCAGCAGCCCGGGACAGATCTTATCCTACGAGCAGTACTTC. Protein sequence: CASSPGQILSYEQYF.

This clonotype has ten or more counts. The chain combines TRBV20-1 with TRBJ1-1; weak D call: TRBD1 (6 bases). The germline CDR1 and CDR2 sequences are DFQATT and SNEGSKA (reference sequence). V was shortened by 0 bases and J by 3 bases, with 8 bases between the two germline ends. The CDR3 consists of 13 residues. The CDR3 bases are TGCAGTGCTAGAGAGAACAGGGACACTGAAGCTTTCTTT. This codes for CSARENRDTEAFF.

This clonotype was seen more than once but under ten times. V gene TRBV7-9 combines with J gene TRBJ2-5; 9 nucleotides align to TRBD1. The germline CDR1 and CDR2 sequences are SEHNR and FQNEAQ (reference sequence). Germline trimming cut 5 bases from V and 3 bases from J; bases unmatched to any gene: 1. The CDR3 consists of 13 residues. CDR3 coding DNA: TGTGCCAGCAGCCGGACAGGGGAAGAGACCCAGTACTTC. It translates to CASSRTGEETQYF.

This chain connects TRBV27 to TRBJ1-4; TRBD1 matches at 8 bases. The germline gives CDR1 MNHEY, CDR2 SMNVEV (reference sequence). The CDR3 is 14 amino acids. V trimming: 5 bases; J trimming: 6 bases; junction bases outside the gene matches: 5. The DNA of the CDR3 is TGTGCCAGCAGTCAGGGGGCGGATGATGAAAAACTGTTTTTT. Translation: CASSQGADDEKLFF. Full variable domain (rest looked up from reference TRBV27 and TRBJ1-4): EAQVTQNPRYLITVTGKKLTVTCSQNMNHEYMSWYRQDPGLGLRQIYYSMNVEVTDKGDVPEGYKVSRKEKRNFPLILESPSPNQTSLYFCASSQGADDEKLFFGSGTQLSVL.

This clonotype was detected ten times or more. The rearrangement links TRBV5-1 to TRBJ2-1; D not certain. This CDR3 contains 14 residues. V lost 4 bases to trimming and J lost 8 bases, with 16 bases between them. CDR1 is SGHRS and CDR2 is YFSETQ in the germline V gene. The CDR3 DNA follows: TGCGCCAGCAGCCCCGTGAACGCGATCGATGAGCAGTTCTTC. Amino acid sequence: CASSPVNAIDEQFF.

This clonotype showed up just a few times. The J gene is TRBJ1-1, the V gene TRBV2; maybe TRBD1 (5 bases). The germline V gene has CDR1 SNHLY and CDR2 FYNNEI. CDR3 length: 13 amino acids. V shed 7 bases and J shed 6 bases, with 15 bases lying between them. The CDR3: CASTSGGEAEAFF. The CDR3 bases are TGTGCCAGCACGTCCGGGGGGGAAGCTGAAGCTTTCTTT.

This clonotype was observed a handful of times. This chain connects TRBV7-9 to TRBJ2-5; D gene uncertain. V dropped 2 bases and J dropped 5 bases, with 9 bases sitting between them. Germline CDR1 and CDR2: SEHNR and FQNEAQ (reference sequence). The CDR3 covers 13 residues. CDR3 sequence reads: CASSLYGWETQYF. The CDR3 DNA reads as TGTGCCAGCAGCTTATACGGCTGGGAGACCCAGTACTTC.

The chain is built from TRBV9 and TRBJ2-5, with 9 bases lining up with TRBD1. Germline trimming cut 3 bases from V and 5 bases from J; bases unmatched to any gene: 14. Looked up from germline, CDR1 is SGDLS and CDR2 is YYNGEE. The CDR3 is 17 residues long. The CDR3 spells CASSDRDRVMAAETQYF. As DNA, the CDR3 is TGTGCCAGCAGCGACCGGGACAGGGTAATGGCAGCGGAGACCCAGTACTTC. Full variable domain (missing parts from reference TRBV9 and TRBJ2-5): DSGVTQTPKHLITATGQRVTLRCSPRSGDLSVYWYQQSLDQGLQFLIQYYNGEERAKGNILERFSAQQFPDLHSELNLSSLELGDSALYFCASSDRDRVMAAETQYFGPGTRLLVL.

This chain joins TRBV27 and TRBJ2-7; 9 positions agree with TRBD1. CDR1 is MNHEY and CDR2 is SMNVEV in the germline V gene (reference sequence). J lost 5 bases, V lost 4 bases, and 6 bases had no gene match. CDR3 length: 14 residues. Written as DNA, the CDR3 is TGTGCCAGCAGTTCTCCGGGACAGGGCAACGAGCAGTACTTC. Its translation: CASSSPGQGNEQYF.

This clonotype was seen a few times. The chain carries TRBV6-1 and TRBJ1-5, with TRBD1 matching 9 bases. Losses at the gene ends were 4 bases for V and 4 bases for J; bases not matched to a gene: 5. The CDR3 extends over 15 amino acids. CDR1 MNHNS and CDR2 SASEGT come from the germline V gene. CDR3 in DNA: TGTGCCAGCAGTGTTCCGACAGGGGGTAATCAGCCCCAGCATTTT. Its protein product is CASSVPTGGNQPQHF.